Sequencing of this T cell receptor (beta chain) was carried out in a study of Graves' ophthalmopathy and Graves' hyperthyroidism. RNA transcripts served as template for amplifying TCR beta CDR3 sequences. First-round RT-PCR relied on HTBI primers, and a second-round multiplex PCR came next. From the multiplex PCR reads, TCRdb called clonotypes with MiXCR, one entry per CDR3 protein. The repertoire holds 740,000 or so distinct CDR3 sequences, approximately 40% seen once, with 44% in the top ten. Germline CDR1 SNHLY, CDR2 FYNNEI. V lost 5 bases and J 7 bases, leaving 8 bases between the germline ends. This CDR3 has 11 amino acids. Out of around 10 ml of fresh peripheral blood, PBMCs were obtained.

This sequence was found in an adult man with Graves' ophthalmopathy. The sequenced material came from peripheral blood. The chain is built from TRBV2 and TRBJ1-2, with no clear D. CDR3 DNA sequence: TGTGCCAGCAGTTACGGACGTGGCTACACCTTC. Its protein product is CASSYGRGYTF.